The 13 T cell receptor beta chains reported below all come from one sample, sequenced in a study of blood T cells in healthy people across ages. The authors ran a second PCR of 7 to 11 cycles using a sample-barcoded 5' primer and a J-beta primer mix. One entry per CDR3 protein results from TCRdb running MiXCR on the 5' RACE reads. The sample carries hundreds of thousands of distinct CDR3 sequences, roughly 43% recorded once. Sequencing was performed on blood. Receptors originate from a woman in her sixties in good health.

This clonotype was seen a single time. The V and J genes are TRBV20-1 and TRBJ2-1, with 14 bases identical to TRBD2. Per germline, CDR1 DFQATT and CDR2 SNEGSKA (reference sequence). Germline trimming cut 3 bases from V and 7 bases from J; bases unmatched to any gene: 5. The CDR3 loop spans 15 amino acids. This CDR3 is CSARGTSGSRNEQFF. CDR3 in DNA: TGCAGTGCTAGGGGGACTAGCGGGAGTAGAAATGAGCAGTTCTTC.

The CDR3 sequence is CASSLWTSGEMAYF. The CDR3 region has the DNA TGTGCCAGCAGCCTCTGGACTAGCGGGGAGATGGCGTATTTT. J is TRBJ2-3 and V is TRBV11-2, with 12 bases fitting TRBD2. In germline, CDR1 is SGHAT, CDR2 FQNNGV. The ends lost 5 bases at V and 14 bases at J; junction bases unmatched: 11. This CDR3 is 14 amino acids long.

The chain recombines TRBV2 with TRBJ2-3, with 10 bases lining up with TRBD2. The CDR3 sequence is 17 residues long. V was clipped by 5 bases and J by 6 bases; unmatched bases: 14. Germline CDR1 SNHLY, CDR2 FYNNEI. CDR3 in DNA: TGTGCCAGCAGTTCCCAGGGACTAGCGCTACCGCGGGATACGCAGTATTTT. Protein: CASSSQGLALPRDTQYF. Full variable domain (remainder filled in from reference TRBV2 and TRBJ2-3): EPEVTQTPSHQVTQMGQEVILRCVPISNHLYFYWYRQILGQKVEFLVSFYNNEISEKSEIFDDQFSVERPDGSNFTLKIRSTKLEDSAMYFCASSSQGLALPRDTQYFGPGTRLTVL.

CDR3 amino acids: CASSLPGGGGELFF. The CDR3, as DNA: TGTGCCAGCAGTTTACCAGGGGGTGGCGGGGAGCTGTTTTTT. This rearrangement joins TRBV12-3 or TRBV12-4 to TRBJ2-2; 7 nucleotides match TRBD1. The CDR3 length is 14 residues. Trimming cost V 2 bases and J 7 bases; bases outside gene matches: 4.

As for this clonotype: At one of its ends the junction is not consistent with the germline gene, which may arise from a read error. This chain connects TRBV12-3 or TRBV12-4 to TRBJ2-1, with D perhaps given as TRBD1 or TRBD2 (9 bases each). This CDR3 is built from 21 residues. CDR3 in amino acids: CASSFLGGTGLLAGTYDEQFF. For the CDR3, the DNA is TGTGCCAGCAGTTTCCTAGGTGGGACAGGGTTGCTAGCGGGAACCTACGATGAGCAGTTCTTC.

The rearrangement links TRBV18 to TRBJ1-6; 8 nucleotides match TRBD1. The CDR3 covers 13 residues. V lost 3 bases to trimming and J lost 12 bases; unmatched junction nucleotides: 4. Per germline, CDR1 KGHSH and CDR2 LQKENI. CDR3 nucleotides: TGTGCCAGCTCACCGGGACAGGCGGAACCCCTCCACTTT. Translated, it gives CASSPGQAEPLHF.

Concerning this clonotype: The junction shows a germline mismatch at one end, possibly a read error. The V call is TRBV5-1, the J call TRBJ2-5; 11 bases line up with TRBD2. CDR3 length: 16 amino acids. The germline V gene encodes CDR1 SGHRS and CDR2 YFSETQ. Written as DNA, the CDR3 is TGCGCCGGCAGCTTGGAGGGACTAGCGGTCCAAGAGACCCAGTACTTC. It specifies CAGSLEGLAVQETQYF. The complete variable domain, with remaining parts taken from reference TRBV5-1 and TRBJ2-5, reads KAGVTQTPRYLIKTRGQQVTLSCSPISGHRSVSWYQQTPGQGLQFLFEYFSETQRNKGNFPGRFSGRQFSNSRSEMNVSTLELGDSALYLCAGSLEGLAVQETQYFGPGTRLLVL.

This clonotype was found a few times. In DNA form, the CDR3 reads TGTGCCAGCAGTGGGAGTGAGTACGAGCAGTACTTC. It yields the protein CASSGSEYEQYF. The rearrangement uses TRBV6-5 and TRBJ2-7, with D perhaps TRBD2 (5 bases). This CDR3 has 12 residues. Looked up from germline, CDR1 is MNHEY and CDR2 is SVGAGI. The V end was cut by 5 bases, the J end by 4 bases, with 9 bases between.

The gene calls are TRBV3-1 and TRBJ2-7; TRBD2 matches 7 bases. The CDR3 contains 15 residues. With V trimmed by 4 bases and J by 7 bases, 13 bases remained unmatched. Germline CDR1 is LGHDT and CDR2 is YNNKEL (reference sequence). CDR3 loop: CASSLSGEPTMEQYF. The CDR3 DNA reads as TGTGCCAGCAGCCTAAGCGGGGAGCCTACGATGGAGCAGTACTTC.

This clonotype was seen many times. In DNA form, the CDR3 reads TGTGCCAGCAGCCATATGACTAGCGGGAGATCGGCCAAAAACATTCAGTACTTC. Translating gives CASSHMTSGRSAKNIQYF. V is TRBV14 and J is TRBJ2-4, with TRBD2 matching over 12 bases. The CDR3 contains 18 residues. Losses at the gene ends were 3 bases for V and 1 base for J; bases not matched to a gene: 7. The germline CDR1 and CDR2 sequences are SGHDN and FVKESK.

J is TRBJ1-2 and V is TRBV21-1. TRBV21-1 is designated a pseudogene. The CDR3 is 15 amino acids. For the CDR3, the DNA is TGTGCCAGCAGCAAAATAACGGTTGGATTCTATGGCTACACCTTC. Its translation is CASSKITVGFYGYTF.

A note on this clonotype: A much larger clone is a single base away; this may be a read error. The genes are TRBV7-3 and TRBJ2-5; D not resolved. CDR1 and CDR2 (germline): SGHTA, FQGTGA. V shed 3 bases and J shed 2 bases, with 7 bases lying between them. This CDR3 has 13 amino acids. CDR3 nucleotide sequence: TGTGCCAGCAGCTTCTCCAGACAAGAGACCCAGTACTTC. This gives the protein CASSFSRQETQYF.

The chain joins TRBV5-1 to TRBJ2-7, with 10 positions matching TRBD2. Germline assignment: CDR1 SGHRS and CDR2 YFSETQ. The V gene end was trimmed by 4 bases and the J gene end by 7 bases; junction bases not matched to a gene: 17. This CDR3 region has 17 residues. The CDR3 loop reads CASSQTIAGGSYNEQYF. In DNA, the CDR3 is TGCGCCAGCAGCCAGACAATAGCGGGAGGCTCCTACAATGAGCAGTACTTC.